Listed below are T cell receptor beta chains from one sample, sequenced in a study of blood T cell repertoires in COVID-19. Here immunoSEQ multiplex PCR was the method, and the copy in TCRdb shows in-frame clones only, minus some. The table has approximately 300,000 clones, 89% seen once. Material for sequencing was peripheral blood. The receptors here all came from a man aged 18 to 35 who had recovered from COVID-19. Both conserved end residues are part of each CDR3. A D gene is named only where the DNA matches it firmly. Clone size is shown for a subset of rows, as once, few, many or a class of expanded clone.

v_gene,d_gene,j_gene,abundance,CDR3aa,CDR3nt
TRBV16,TRBD1,TRBJ2-4,NA,CASSRPGQGGGIQYF,TGTGCCAGCAGCCGCCCGGGACAGGGAGGAGGCATTCAGTACTTC
TRBV4-3,NA,TRBJ1-6,few,CASSLGRGSSSPLHF,TGCGCCAGCAGCCTAGGACGAGGGTCGTCTTCACCCCTCCACTTT
TRBV7-2,NA,TRBJ2-2,NA,CASSKDRSTGELFF,TGTGCCAGCAGCAAAGACAGATCCACCGGGGAGCTGTTTTTT
TRBV7-2,NA,TRBJ2-3,NA,CASSLDAFGTDTQYF,TGTGCCAGCAGCTTAGACGCCTTCGGGACAGATACGCAGTATTTT
TRBV6-5,NA,TRBJ2-3,NA,CASSYREPSTDTQYF,TGTGCCAGCAGTTACAGAGAGCCGAGCACAGATACGCAGTATTTT
TRBV18,NA,TRBJ2-7,NA,CASSSSYEQYF,TGTGCCAGCTCGTCTTCCTACGAGCAGTACTTC
TRBV5-1,NA,TRBJ2-5,once,CASSLGTAQETQYF,TGCGCCAGCAGCTTGGGGACTGCTCAAGAGACCCAGTACTTC
TRBV2,NA,TRBJ1-6,NA,CASRRGGAPWNSPLHF,TGTGCCAGCAGAAGGGGAGGAGCTCCCTGGAATTCACCCCTCCACTTT
TRBV6-5,TRBD1,TRBJ1-2,NA,CASSYSLQGNYGYTF,TGTGCCAGCAGTTACTCGTTACAGGGGAACTATGGCTACACCTTC
TRBV10-1,NA,TRBJ2-1,NA,CASSPTSTGKNNEQFF,TGCGCCAGCAGTCCCACCTCGACAGGCAAGAACAATGAGCAGTTCTTC
TRBV7-2,TRBD2,TRBJ2-1,NA,CASSPVGLAGGSSYNEQFF,TGTGCCAGCAGCCCTGTGGGACTAGCGGGGGGGAGCTCCTACAATGAGCAGTTCTTC
TRBV6-5,NA,TRBJ2-2,NA,CASSYSYGLASGELFF,TGTGCCAGCAGTTACTCGTACGGGCTAGCGTCCGGGGAGCTGTTTTTT
TRBV7-8,TRBD1,TRBJ2-2,NA,CASSFPGTANTGELFF,TGTGCCAGCAGCTTTCCCGGGACAGCGAACACCGGGGAGCTGTTTTTT
TRBV6-5,TRBD2,TRBJ2-1,NA,CASTGLAGLNEQFF,TGTGCCAGCACGGGACTAGCGGGACTCAATGAGCAGTTCTTC
TRBV6-6,NA,TRBJ1-6,NA,CASSYTRQDYNSPLHF,TGTGCCAGCAGTTACACTCGACAGGACTATAATTCACCCCTCCACTTT
TRBV6-5,NA,TRBJ1-1,NA,CASSPDMYPEAFF,TGTGCCAGCAGCCCAGACATGTACCCTGAAGCTTTCTTT
TRBV6-5,NA,TRBJ1-2,NA,CASSYPSEAHYGYTF,TGTGCCAGCAGTTACCCTAGTGAGGCGCACTATGGCTACACCTTC
TRBV10-3,NA,TRBJ1-1,NA,CAIRDSKNTEAFF,TGTGCCATCAGGGACAGTAAGAACACTGAAGCTTTCTTT
TRBV29-1,TRBD2,TRBJ2-1,NA,CSSSTSGYNEQFF,TGCAGCTCTAGTACTAGCGGATACAATGAGCAGTTCTTC
TRBV29-1,NA,TRBJ1-2,NA,CSAAPGNGYYGYTF,TGCAGCGCGGCCCCCGGGAACGGTTACTATGGCTACACCTTC
TRBV11-3,NA,TRBJ1-1,NA,CASSLGGSNTEAFF,TGTGCCAGCAGCTTAGGAGGTTCGAACACTGAAGCTTTCTTT
TRBV30,TRBD1,TRBJ1-4,NA,CALDRMNEKLFF,TGTGCCTTGGACAGGATGAATGAAAAACTGTTTTTT
TRBV6-5,NA,TRBJ1-1,NA,CASMKGTGMNTEAFF,TGTGCCAGCATGAAGGGGACTGGGATGAACACTGAAGCTTTCTTT
TRBV7-6,TRBD2,TRBJ2-2,NA,CASSQGTSATVGELFF,TGTGCCAGCAGCCAGGGGACTAGCGCGACCGTGGGGGAGCTGTTTTTT
TRBV9,TRBD1,TRBJ1-2,NA,CASSQPETGTGNYGYTF,TGTGCCAGCAGTCAACCAGAGACCGGGACAGGGAACTATGGCTACACCTTC
TRBV19,NA,TRBJ1-3,NA,CASQGASSGNTIYF,TGTGCCAGCCAAGGAGCATCCTCTGGAAACACCATATATTTT
TRBV29-1,TRBD1,TRBJ2-3,NA,CSVGGQGANTDTQYF,TGCAGCGTTGGGGGGCAGGGGGCAAACACAGATACGCAGTATTTT
TRBV15,TRBD1,TRBJ2-7,NA,CATSSRDRVNEQYF,TGTGCCACCAGCAGCCGGGACAGGGTCAACGAGCAGTACTTC
TRBV6-5,TRBD1,TRBJ1-2,NA,CASAGDRGYYGYTF,TGTGCCAGCGCGGGGGACAGGGGGTACTATGGCTACACCTTC
TRBV5-4,NA,TRBJ1-1,NA,CASTPGLRAEAFF,TGTGCCAGCACCCCCGGGCTGAGGGCTGAAGCTTTCTTT
TRBV14,TRBD2,TRBJ2-1,NA,CASSQGLGLAEYNEQFF,TGTGCCAGCAGCCAAGGACTAGGACTAGCGGAGTACAATGAGCAGTTCTTC
TRBV2,NA,TRBJ1-1,few,CASSEWTVRDTEAFF,TGTGCCAGCAGTGAGTGGACGGTCAGGGACACTGAAGCTTTCTTT
TRBV4-2,NA,TRBJ2-3,NA,CASSQEDFGTDTQYF,TGTGCCAGCAGCCAAGAGGACTTCGGCACAGATACGCAGTATTTT
TRBV2,TRBD1,TRBJ1-1,NA,CASRHDRGRGYTEAFF,TGTGCCAGCAGACATGACAGGGGCCGGGGGTACACTGAAGCTTTCTTT
TRBV2,NA,TRBJ2-7,once,CAGGASGLYEQYF,TGTGCCGGGGGGGCAAGCGGCCTATACGAGCAGTACTTC
TRBV27,NA,TRBJ1-1,NA,CASSLSAVAEAFF,TGTGCCAGCAGTTTGAGCGCGGTAGCTGAAGCTTTCTTT
TRBV6-5,NA,TRBJ1-1,NA,CASSSDTNTEAFF,TGTGCCAGCAGTTCTGACACGAACACTGAAGCTTTCTTT
TRBV7-6,TRBD1,TRBJ2-7,NA,CASSLYGQGADEQYF,TGTGCCAGCAGCTTATACGGACAGGGGGCGGACGAGCAGTACTTC
TRBV6-5,TRBD2,TRBJ2-3,once,CASSSSGGYTDTQYF,TGTGCCAGCAGCTCTAGCGGGGGGTACACAGATACGCAGTATTTT
TRBV13,TRBD2,TRBJ2-3,NA,CASSLPLAGGPSDTQYF,TGTGCCAGCAGCTTACCCTTGGCGGGGGGGCCCTCAGATACGCAGTATTTT
TRBV6-2/TRBV6-3,NA,TRBJ1-2,NA,CASSYSSYGYTF,TGTGCCAGCAGTTACTCGTCGTATGGCTACACCTTC
TRBV2,NA,TRBJ1-5,NA,CASSGDSYNQPQHF,TGTGCCAGCAGTGGAGACAGCTACAATCAGCCCCAGCATTTT
TRBV11-2,TRBD2,TRBJ2-1,NA,CASSHGLAGGHSSYNEQFF,TGTGCCAGCAGCCACGGACTAGCGGGGGGTCATAGCTCCTACAATGAGCAGTTCTTC